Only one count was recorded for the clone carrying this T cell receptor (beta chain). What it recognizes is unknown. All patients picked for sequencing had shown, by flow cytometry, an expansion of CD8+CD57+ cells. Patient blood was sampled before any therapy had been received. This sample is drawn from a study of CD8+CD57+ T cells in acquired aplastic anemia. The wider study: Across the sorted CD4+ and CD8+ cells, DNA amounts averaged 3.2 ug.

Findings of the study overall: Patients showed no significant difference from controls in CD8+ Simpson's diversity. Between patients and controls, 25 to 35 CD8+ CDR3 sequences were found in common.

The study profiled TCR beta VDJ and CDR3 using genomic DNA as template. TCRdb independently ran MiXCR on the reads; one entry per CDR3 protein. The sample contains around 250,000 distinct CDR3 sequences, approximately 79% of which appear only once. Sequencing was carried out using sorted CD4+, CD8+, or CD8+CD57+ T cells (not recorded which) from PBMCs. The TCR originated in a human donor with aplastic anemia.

Here the CDR3 DNA reads TGTGCCAGCAGCTCACGGCACAGGGAGCTGTTTTTT. It encodes CASSSRHRELFF. The chain employs TRBV13 and TRBJ2-2; no definite D call. V was trimmed by 4 bases and J by 9 bases, leaving 9 bases between them. This CDR3 is 12 amino acids long. Per germline, CDR1 PRHDT and CDR2 FYEKMQ (reference sequence).